These T cell receptor beta chains were read from a single sample in a study of blood T cells in healthy people across ages. TCRdb redid the calling of the 5' RACE reads with MiXCR, one entry per CDR3 protein. The sample holds roughly 2 million distinct CDR3 sequences, roughly 50% seen once. Source material: blood. The receptors were sampled from a woman aged 40 to 55 in good health. Each CDR3 is given with its conserved first and last residue. D genes are given only for firm matches. Clone size, where shown, is once, few, many, or a class for clones that have expanded.

v_call	clone_size	d_call	j_call	cdr3_nt	cdr3_aa
TRBV6-1	once	-	TRBJ1-5	TGTGCCAGCAGTGAACTGGTGTACAGCAATCAGCCCCAGCATTTT	CASSELVYSNQPQHF
TRBV7-2	-	-	TRBJ2-5	TGTGCCAGCAGCTTAGTTGTGCGGCTCCAAGAGACCCTGTACTTC	CASSLVVRLQETLYF
TRBV25-1	-	TRBD1	TRBJ2-7	TGTGCCAGCCCCGGGACAGGTGAAGAGCAGTACTTC	CASPGTGEEQYF
TRBV12-3/TRBV12-4	few	-	TRBJ1-2	TGTGCCAGCAGGGAGGGGGGGAGCTATGGCTACACCTTC	CASREGGSYGYTF
TRBV18	-	-	TRBJ2-3	TGTGCCAGCTCACCAGCCTCATCCGATACGCAGTATTTT	CASSPASSDTQYF
TRBV7-2	few	-	TRBJ1-2	TGTGCCAGGAGGGAGGCCAGCGATGGCTACACCTTC	CARREASDGYTF
TRBV4-3	many	-	TRBJ2-5	TGCGCCAGCAGCCAAGATTTGGGTGTGACCCAGTACTTC	CASSQDLGVTQYF
TRBV5-8	-	-	TRBJ2-1	TGTGCCAGCAGCTTGTGGGAAGGACTGAAAGGGAATGAGCAGTTCTTC	CASSLWEGLKGNEQFF
TRBV2	once	TRBD1	TRBJ1-2	TGTGCCAGCAGTGAGTCCTTCGGGACAGGCGCCTCTAACTATGGCTACACCTTC	CASSESFGTGASNYGYTF
TRBV28	-	TRBD2	TRBJ2-1	TGTGCCAGCAGTCCCCCGGGACTAGTGTCCCATGAGCAGTTCTTC	CASSPPGLVSHEQFF
TRBV27	-	-	TRBJ2-5	TGTGCCAGCAGTTTATCGAAGGGGGAGACCCAGTACTTC	CASSLSKGETQYF
TRBV25-1	-	TRBD1	TRBJ1-6	TGTGCCAGCAGTCAAGGACAGGCCCATACCTATAATTCACCCCTCCACTTT	CASSQGQAHTYNSPLHF
TRBV7-9	-	TRBD1	TRBJ2-7	TGTGCCAGCAGCTCCGCCCCCAGGGGGAAGATCGGCGAGCAGTACTTC	CASSSAPRGKIGEQYF
TRBV28	-	-	TRBJ1-2	TGTGCCAGCAGTTTACCCACGACAGATAACTATGGCTACACCTTC	CASSLPTTDNYGYTF
TRBV5-1	-	-	TRBJ2-1	TGCGCCAGCAGCATTACTTTGGGCGCCTACAATGAGCAGTTCTTC	CASSITLGAYNEQFF
TRBV7-9	-	-	TRBJ2-3	TGTGCCAGCAGCTTAGCAGGGGTCACAGGCAACCCAAGAACGCAGTATTTT	CASSLAGVTGNPRTQYF
TRBV27	-	-	TRBJ2-5	TGTGCCAGCAGTTTAAAGGGACCGGGGGCGACCGTAGAAGAGACCCAGTACTTC	CASSLKGPGATVEETQYF
TRBV7-2	once	-	TRBJ1-2	TGTGCCAGCACCCTCGGAGGTAGCTATGGCTACACCTTC	CASTLGGSYGYTF
TRBV20-1	-	-	TRBJ1-1	TGCAGTGCTAGCAACCCACTCTTGAACCCTGAAGCTTTCTTT	CSASNPLLNPEAFF
TRBV27	-	TRBD1	TRBJ1-5	TGTGCCAGCAGTTTAAGGGGACAGAGGGGAAATCAGCCCCAGCATTTT	CASSLRGQRGNQPQHF
TRBV27	few	-	TRBJ2-3	TGTGCCAGCAGCTTTTGGTGGGATACGCAGTATTTT	CASSFWWDTQYF
TRBV7-2	-	TRBD1	TRBJ1-2	TGTGCCAGCAGCTTAGGCCCGACAGGGAGCTATGGCTACACCTTC	CASSLGPTGSYGYTF
TRBV18	-	-	TRBJ2-1	TGTGCCAGCTCGAGATCGGGGGCGGACTACAATGAGCAGTTCTTC	CASSRSGADYNEQFF
TRBV10-2	-	-	TRBJ2-2	TGCGCCAGCAGTGAGTCCCATCTCCAAGGGGCCGGGGAGCTGTTTTTT	CASSESHLQGAGELFF
TRBV7-9	once	-	TRBJ2-2	TGTGCCAGCAGCTTAGCCGTATCTGGCGGGGAGCTGTTTTTT	CASSLAVSGGELFF
TRBV7-2	-	-	TRBJ2-2	TGTGCCAGCAGCTTAGCGTTACGAGTGAACACCGGGGAGCTGTTTTTT	CASSLALRVNTGELFF
TRBV5-6	-	-	TRBJ2-1	TGTGCCAGCAGCTACGTGACAGGCCCTCAGTTCTTC	CASSYVTGPQFF
TRBV6-2/TRBV6-3	few	TRBD2	TRBJ2-1	TGTGCCAGCTTACTAGCGGGGGGTTCTGGAGTAGGCAATGAGCAGTTCTTC	CASLLAGGSGVGNEQFF
TRBV27	-	-	TRBJ2-5	TGTGCCAGCAGTACTACGTGGGGGTCTCAAGAGACCCAGTACTTC	CASSTTWGSQETQYF
TRBV4-3	few	-	TRBJ1-2	TGCGCCAGCAGCCAAACGGGGGGAGGCGCCTACACCTTC	CASSQTGGGAYTF
TRBV11-2	-	-	TRBJ2-3	TGTGCCAGCAGCTCTGTCATCCTAGATACGCAGTATTTT	CASSSVILDTQYF
TRBV12-5	-	TRBD1	TRBJ2-1	TGTGCTAGCATGAGGGACAGAGGCTACAATGAGCAGTTCTTC	CASMRDRGYNEQFF
TRBV7-7	once	TRBD2	TRBJ2-1	TGTGCTAGCAGCGCTAGCGGGGGACAAGAGACCCAGTTCTTC	CASSASGGQETQFF
TRBV7-3	once	-	TRBJ2-5	TGTGCCAGCAGCCCGCAGGCCGCTGGGACCCAGTACTTC	CASSPQAAGTQYF
TRBV10-3	many	-	TRBJ2-3	TGTGCCATCAGGGACGAGTTTCAAAAGTATTTT	CAIRDEFQKYF
TRBV27	-	-	TRBJ1-6	TGTGCCAGCAAATATGGACCGGTCAATAATTCACCCCTCCACTTT	CASKYGPVNNSPLHF
TRBV5-6	-	TRBD1	TRBJ2-3	TGTGCCAGCAGCCTACGGACAGGACAGCGCACAGATACGCAGTATTTT	CASSLRTGQRTDTQYF
TRBV27	-	TRBD1	TRBJ1-1	TGTGCCAGCAGTCTCAACAGGGGATGGAACACTGAAGCTTTCTTT	CASSLNRGWNTEAFF